The present TCR beta chain was sequenced within a study of CD8+ T cells in alopecia areata. Following extraction, RNA underwent reverse transcription to cDNA, which served as the sequencing template. Method: immunoSEQ multiplex PCR; TCRdb's copy keeps in-frame clones and lacks some. Of almost 250,000 clones in the sample, about two thirds were seen once. V was trimmed by 7 bases and J by 4 bases, leaving 11 bases between them. The CDR3 loop spans 11 amino acids. The germline gives CDR1 SQVTM, CDR2 ANQGSEA. This sequence joins TRBV29-1 and TRBJ2-7, with a weak D call TRBD1 (6 bases). Material: CD4+ T cells sorted from blood, obtained at week 0. This TCR came from a human donor with alopecia areata. CDR3: CSGKGGYEQYF. For the CDR3, the DNA is TGCAGCGGGAAAGGGGGATACGAGCAGTACTTC.